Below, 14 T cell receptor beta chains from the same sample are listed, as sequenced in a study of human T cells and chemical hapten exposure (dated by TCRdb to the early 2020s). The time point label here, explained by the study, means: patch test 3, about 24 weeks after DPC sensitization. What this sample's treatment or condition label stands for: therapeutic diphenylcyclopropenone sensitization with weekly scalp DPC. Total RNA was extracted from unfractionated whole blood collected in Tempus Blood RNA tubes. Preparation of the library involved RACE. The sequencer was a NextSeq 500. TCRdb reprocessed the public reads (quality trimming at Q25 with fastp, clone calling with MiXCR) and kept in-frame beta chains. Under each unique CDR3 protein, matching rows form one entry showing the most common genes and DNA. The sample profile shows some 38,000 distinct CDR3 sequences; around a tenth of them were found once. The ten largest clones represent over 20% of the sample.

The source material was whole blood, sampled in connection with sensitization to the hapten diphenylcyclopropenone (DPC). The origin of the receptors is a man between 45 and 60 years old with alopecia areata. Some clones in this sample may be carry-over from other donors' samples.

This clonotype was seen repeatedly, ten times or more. CDR3 residues: CASSTGGGGSPLHF. The CDR3, as DNA: TGTGCCAGCAGCACTGGCGGCGGTGGCTCACCCCTCCACTTT. The V call is TRBV7-3, the J call TRBJ1-6; no clear D. The germline gives CDR1 SGHTA, CDR2 FQGTGA. V gave up 5 bases and J gave up 10 bases, with 15 bases separating them. The CDR3 covers 14 residues.

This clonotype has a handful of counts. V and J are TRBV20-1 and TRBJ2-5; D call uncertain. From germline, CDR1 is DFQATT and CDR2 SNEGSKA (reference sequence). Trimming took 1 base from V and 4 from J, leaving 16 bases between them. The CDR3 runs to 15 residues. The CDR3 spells CSARANAGILETQYF. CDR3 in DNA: TGCAGTGCTAGAGCCAACGCAGGAATCCTAGAGACCCAGTACTTC.

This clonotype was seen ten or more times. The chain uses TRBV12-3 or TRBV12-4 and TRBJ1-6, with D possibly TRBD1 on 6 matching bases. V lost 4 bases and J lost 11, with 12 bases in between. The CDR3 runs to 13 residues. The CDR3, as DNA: TGTGCCAGCAGTTCAAGGGGGAATACACCCCTCCACTTT. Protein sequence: CASSSRGNTPLHF.

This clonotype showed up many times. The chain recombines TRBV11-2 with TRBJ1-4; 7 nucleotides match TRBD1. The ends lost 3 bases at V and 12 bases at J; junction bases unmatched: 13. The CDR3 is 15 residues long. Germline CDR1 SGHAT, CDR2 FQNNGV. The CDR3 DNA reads TGTGCCAGCAGCTTCGGCTCCACAGGGGCAGAGGAACTGTTTTTT. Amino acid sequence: CASSFGSTGAEELFF.

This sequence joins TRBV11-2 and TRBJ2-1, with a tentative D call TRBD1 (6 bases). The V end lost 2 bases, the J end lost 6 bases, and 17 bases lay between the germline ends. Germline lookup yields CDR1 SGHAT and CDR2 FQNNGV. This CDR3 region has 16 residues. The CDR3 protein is CASSLHLEVTGNEQFF. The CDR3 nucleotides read TGTGCCAGCAGCTTACATCTAGAAGTGACAGGCAATGAGCAGTTCTTC.

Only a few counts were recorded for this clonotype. DNA for the CDR3: TGTGCCAGCAGCTCGGGGGGGGCGCAGTCCCACGAGCAGTACTTC. Translated, it gives CASSSGGAQSHEQYF. The V call is TRBV11-2, the J call TRBJ2-7, with 8 bases that match TRBD2. This CDR3 comprises 15 residues. V lost 4 bases to trimming and J lost 5 bases; unmatched junction nucleotides: 10. CDR1 and CDR2 from the germline V gene are SGHAT and FQNNGV. Based on the CDR3 plus reference TRBV11-2 and TRBJ2-7, the full variable domain is EAGVAQSPRYKIIEKRQSVAFWCNPISGHATLYWYQQILGQGPKLLIQFQNNGVVDDSQLPKDRFSAERLKGVDSTLKIQPAKLEDSAVYLCASSSGGAQSHEQYFGPGTRLTVT.

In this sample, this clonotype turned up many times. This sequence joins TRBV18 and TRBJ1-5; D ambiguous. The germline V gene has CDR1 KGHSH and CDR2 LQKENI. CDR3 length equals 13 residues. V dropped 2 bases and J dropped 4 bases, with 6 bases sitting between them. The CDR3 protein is CASSPGQNQPQHF. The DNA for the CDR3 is TGTGCCAGCTCACCAGGGCAGAATCAGCCCCAGCATTTT. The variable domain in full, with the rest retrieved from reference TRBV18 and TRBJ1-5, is NAGVMQNPRHLVRRRGQEARLRCSPMKGHSHVYWYRQLPEEGLKFMVYLQKENIIDESGMPKERFSAEFPKEGPSILRIQQVVRGDSAAYFCASSPGQNQPQHFGDGTRLSIL.

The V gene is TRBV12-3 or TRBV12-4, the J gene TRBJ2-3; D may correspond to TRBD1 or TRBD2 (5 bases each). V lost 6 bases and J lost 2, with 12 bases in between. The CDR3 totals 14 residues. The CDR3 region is CASRRDGNTDTQYF. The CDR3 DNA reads TGTGCCAGCAGACGGGACGGAAACACAGATACGCAGTATTTT.

CDR3 bases: TGTGCCAGCAGTGAATCTAGGACTAGCGTGGATGAGCAGTTCTTC. This codes for CASSESRTSVDEQFF. V and J are TRBV25-1 and TRBJ2-1; TRBD2 agrees at 9 bases. Germline V gene sequence: CDR1 MGHDK, CDR2 SYGVNS. V was pared by 1 base and J by 8 bases, with 6 bases of the junction left unmatched. This CDR3 comprises 15 residues.

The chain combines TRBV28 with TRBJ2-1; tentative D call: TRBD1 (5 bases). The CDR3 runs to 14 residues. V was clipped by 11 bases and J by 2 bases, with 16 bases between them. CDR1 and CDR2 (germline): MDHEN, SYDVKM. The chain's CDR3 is CASRLTAPYNEQFF. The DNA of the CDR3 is TGTGCCTCGCGGCTGACAGCCCCCTACAATGAGCAGTTCTTC.

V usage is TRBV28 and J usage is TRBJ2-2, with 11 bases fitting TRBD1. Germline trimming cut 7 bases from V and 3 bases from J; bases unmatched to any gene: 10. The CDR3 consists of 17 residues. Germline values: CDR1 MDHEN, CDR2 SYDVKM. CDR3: CASTFKRDRGYTGELFF. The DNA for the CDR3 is TGTGCCAGCACCTTCAAGCGGGACAGGGGGTACACCGGGGAGCTGTTTTTT.

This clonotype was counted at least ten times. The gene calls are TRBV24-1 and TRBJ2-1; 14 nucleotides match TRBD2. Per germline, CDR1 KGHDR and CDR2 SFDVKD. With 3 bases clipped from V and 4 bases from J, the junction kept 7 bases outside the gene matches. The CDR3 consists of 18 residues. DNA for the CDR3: TGTGCCACCAGTGATCCTAGGACTAGCGGGAGGCGGTACAATGAGCAGTTCTTC. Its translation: CATSDPRTSGRRYNEQFF.

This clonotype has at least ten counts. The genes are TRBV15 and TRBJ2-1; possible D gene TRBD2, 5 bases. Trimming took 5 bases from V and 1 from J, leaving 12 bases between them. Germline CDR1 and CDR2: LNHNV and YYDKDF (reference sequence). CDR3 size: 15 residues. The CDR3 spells CATSREASSYNEQFF. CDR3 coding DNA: TGTGCCACCAGCCGGGAAGCCTCATCCTACAATGAGCAGTTCTTC.

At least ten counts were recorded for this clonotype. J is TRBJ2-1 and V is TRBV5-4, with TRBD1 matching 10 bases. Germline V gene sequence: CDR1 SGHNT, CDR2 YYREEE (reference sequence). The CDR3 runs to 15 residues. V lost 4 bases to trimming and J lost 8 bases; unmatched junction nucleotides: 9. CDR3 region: CASSAGTGVGDEQFF. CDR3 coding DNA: TGTGCCAGCAGCGCCGGGACAGGGGTCGGGGATGAGCAGTTCTTC.